The clone carrying this T cell receptor (beta chain) was seen repeatedly, ten times or more. This sample is part of a study of T-cell memory formation after mild COVID-19. V lost 3 bases, J lost 3 bases, and 6 bases lay in between. The germline V gene has CDR1 KGHSH and CDR2 LQKENI. This CDR3 has 13 amino acids. TCRdb fed the 5' RACE reads into MiXCR, producing one record per CDR3 protein. The sample lists around 250,000 distinct CDR3 sequences; approximately 9% were seen once. J is TRBJ2-1 and V is TRBV18; tentative D call: TRBD2 (5 bases). This receptor was obtained from a man aged 18 to 29 who had mild COVID-19 (a few samples of this study predate the infection). Cell type and time point are not known. The sequenced material came from PBMCs or a T cell subset sorted from them (not recorded which). The DNA for the CDR3 is TGTGCCAGCTCACCGAGGGACTACAATGAGCAGTTCTTC. Its protein is CASSPRDYNEQFF.